The clone carrying this TCR beta chain was seen a few times. Its antigen is unidentified. The CDR3 covers 15 residues. V was trimmed by 3 bases and J by 0 bases, leaving 9 bases between them. Looked up from germline, CDR1 is KGHSH and CDR2 is LQKENI. This sample is drawn from a study of beta chain features in type 1 diabetes. For the study at large: Healthy donors and patients showed comparable age, gender and cell yields. Study-wide results and caveats: It was among patients, rather than healthy donors, that naive, central memory and Treg TCRB repertoires appeared more similar. There was a moderate but significant shortening of TCRB CDR3s in all four CD4+ subsets of Type 1 diabetes patients.

By way of CD45RO/CCR7/CD25/CD127/CD95/CD27, the CD4+ regulatory, stem cell-like memory, central memory and naive cells were sorted. All of the isolated RNA was reverse transcribed, so expressed TCRB transcripts were sequenced. An average near 3.57 million reads came from naive, central memory and regulatory T cell samples. Data came from immunoSEQ multiplex PCR; TCRdb stores just in-frame clones and leaves some out. The sample includes about 150,000 clones, 10% seen only once; the top ten take more than 0.4%. Sequencing was done on a sample of central memory CD4+ T cells from blood. The V call is TRBV18, the J call TRBJ1-3; D possibly corresponds to TRBD1 (6 bases). This clonotype originated in a man under 40 with type 1 diabetes. The CDR3 nucleotides read TGTGCCAGCTCACCCGGGACAAACTCTGGAAACACCATATATTTT. Translating gives CASSPGTNSGNTIYF. Full variable domain (rest looked up from reference TRBV18 and TRBJ1-3): NAGVMQNPRHLVRRRGQEARLRCSPMKGHSHVYWYRQLPEEGLKFMVYLQKENIIDESGMPKERFSAEFPKEGPSILRIQQVVRGDSAAYFCASSPGTNSGNTIYFGEGSWLTVV.